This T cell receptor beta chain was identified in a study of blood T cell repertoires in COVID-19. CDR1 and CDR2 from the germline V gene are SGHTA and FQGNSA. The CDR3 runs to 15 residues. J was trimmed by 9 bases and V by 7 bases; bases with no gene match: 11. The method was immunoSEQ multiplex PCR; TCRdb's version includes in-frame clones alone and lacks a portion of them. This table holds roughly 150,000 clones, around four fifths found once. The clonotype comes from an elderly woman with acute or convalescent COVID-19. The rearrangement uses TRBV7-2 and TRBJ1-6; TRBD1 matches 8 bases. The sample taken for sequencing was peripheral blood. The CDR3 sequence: CASTPSRGRGSPLHF. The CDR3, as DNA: TGTGCCAGCACCCCGTCCAGGGGGCGGGGTTCACCCCTCCACTTT.